This is a list of T cell receptor beta chains from one sample in a study of T cells in Graves' hyperthyroidism and ophthalmopathy. Each CDR3 protein is one row after TCRdb ran MiXCR on the multiplex PCR reads. In the table there are about 340,000 distinct CDR3 sequences, over 15% of which are singletons. Source material: blood. These receptor sequences come from a woman in her 50s with Graves' hyperthyroidism. The CDR3 runs from the conserved cysteine through the conserved F or W. Fields, in order: CDR3 protein, V gene.

CDR3 protein: CASSLGGTYDQPQHF
V gene: TRBV5-1

CDR3 protein: CASSGRDGLAKNIQYF
V gene: TRBV11-2

CDR3 protein: CASSFAGNEQYF
V gene: TRBV28

CDR3 protein: CASSEAPGRVGNEQFF
V gene: TRBV2

CDR3 protein: CASSSLAGGSEGEQFF
V gene: TRBV11-3

CDR3 protein: CASSLYNDGYTF
V gene: TRBV12-3/TRBV12-4

CDR3 protein: CASAVGAGANVLTF
V gene: TRBV7-6

CDR3 protein: CASSEKGIRGYTF
V gene: TRBV2

CDR3 protein: CASSIARGPMRQYF
V gene: TRBV7-3

CDR3 protein: CASSLLRDPMNTEAFF
V gene: TRBV5-6

CDR3 protein: CASSPTGGVGGGLETQYF
V gene: TRBV5-6

CDR3 protein: CASSLPGTSGRGETQYF
V gene: TRBV6-5

CDR3 protein: CASSVGQGQPQHF
V gene: TRBV5-1

CDR3 protein: CASRTGRQGQGGNEQFF
V gene: TRBV27

CDR3 protein: CASSLGGTSGESTDTQYF
V gene: TRBV7-2

CDR3 protein: CASSHKQDANTGELFF
V gene: TRBV3-1

CDR3 protein: CASSLAVGITEAFF
V gene: TRBV11-2

CDR3 protein: CSAQGPSYEQYF
V gene: TRBV20-1

CDR3 protein: CASSPDTPRGYTF
V gene: TRBV12-3/TRBV12-4

CDR3 protein: CASSSYTGTTKYNEQFF
V gene: TRBV5-1

CDR3 protein: CASSEKEGGGTEAFF
V gene: TRBV2

CDR3 protein: CSGRAGAGETQYF
V gene: TRBV20-1

CDR3 protein: CASSTTTSGSDTQYF
V gene: TRBV7-9

CDR3 protein: CASSPKQGQSSYNEQFF
V gene: TRBV7-9

CDR3 protein: CASSLARRGGYEQYF
V gene: TRBV7-8

CDR3 protein: CASSQAHYPSNSGNTIYF
V gene: TRBV4-2

CDR3 protein: CASTRDRAGTEAFF
V gene: TRBV12-3/TRBV12-4

CDR3 protein: CSARTGQGAPGYTF
V gene: TRBV20-1

CDR3 protein: CASSGNSGGTGELFF
V gene: TRBV19

CDR3 protein: CASSIGPGITDTQYF
V gene: TRBV19

CDR3 protein: CASSSGSRLAGTYEQYF
V gene: TRBV6-1

CDR3 protein: CSARELAGVLNEQFF
V gene: TRBV20-1

CDR3 protein: CASSSFRSTETQYF
V gene: TRBV6-2/TRBV6-3

CDR3 protein: CAWSLSGAEVNQPQHF
V gene: TRBV30

CDR3 protein: CASSGQGRNQPQHF
V gene: TRBV2

CDR3 protein: CASSSKNSPLHF
V gene: TRBV28

CDR3 protein: CASSVGSVVNEQFF
V gene: TRBV9

CDR3 protein: CASSLGWGLTNSPLHF
V gene: TRBV7-9

CDR3 protein: CAWNGVTDTQYF
V gene: TRBV30

CDR3 protein: CSVEDTQRGELDTQYF
V gene: TRBV29-1

CDR3 protein: CASSADAGISGNTIYF
V gene: TRBV9

CDR3 protein: CASIISRAAGELFF
V gene: TRBV25-1

CDR3 protein: CATSDPRAGGGETQYF
V gene: TRBV24-1

CDR3 protein: CASSLRDRGPDTQYF
V gene: TRBV5-4

CDR3 protein: CSARDYRMNTEAFF
V gene: TRBV20-1